The rows below give T cell receptor beta chains drawn from one sample of a study of T cells in localized non-small cell lung cancer. The method was immunoSEQ multiplex PCR; TCRdb's version includes in-frame clones alone and lacks a portion of them. The sample has about 72,000 clones, about 83% seen once. Sample: peripheral blood, taken before any cancer treatment. These receptors were obtained from a female donor at least 60 years old with stage I lung adenocarcinoma. The conserved cysteine and the conserved F or W are not part of the CDR3 here.

>TRBJ1-3|13|TRBV5-1
ASSNRTGAGNTIY
>TRBJ2-2|12|TRBV19
ASSISKNTGELF
>TRBJ2-1|13|TRBV7-2
ASSSGVAGGTEQF
>TRBJ1-2|12|TRBV12-1
ASSFSDRVEGYT
>TRBJ2-7|12|TRBV15
ATSRGRAGHEQY
>TRBJ2-1|15|TRBV13
ASSLALAGGSYNEQF
>TRBJ1-5|10|TRBV6-1
ASSVQWRNQH
>TRBJ1-2|14|TRBV7-8
ASSLAGGSLLYGYT
>TRBJ1-2|12|TRBV5-1
ASSLEGPNYGYT
>TRBJ1-1|13|TRBV7-9
ASSLATGLNTEAF
>TRBJ2-3|14|TRBV2
ASSRRGGSSTDTQY
>TRBJ1-1|13|TRBV7-9
ASSQTDDRATEAF
>TRBJ1-4|14|TRBV6-5
ASSYDGDTTNEKLF